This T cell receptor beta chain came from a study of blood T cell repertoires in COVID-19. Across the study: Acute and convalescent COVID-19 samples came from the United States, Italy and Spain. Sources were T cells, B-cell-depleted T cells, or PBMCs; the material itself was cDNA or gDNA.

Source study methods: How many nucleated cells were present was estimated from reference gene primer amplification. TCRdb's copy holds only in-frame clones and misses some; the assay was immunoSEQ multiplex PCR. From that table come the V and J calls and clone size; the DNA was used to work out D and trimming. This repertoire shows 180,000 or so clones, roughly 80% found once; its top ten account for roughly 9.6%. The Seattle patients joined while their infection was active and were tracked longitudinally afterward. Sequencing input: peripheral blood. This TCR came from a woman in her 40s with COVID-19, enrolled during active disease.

In DNA, the CDR3 is TGTGCCCAAGCGCGGCGCATCCTAGCCAAAAACATTCAGTACTTC. It translates to CAQARRILAKNIQYF. J is TRBJ2-4 and V is TRBV21-1; the table gives TRBD2 as D, unverified against the DNA. TRBV21-1 is listed as a pseudogene. There are 15 residues in the CDR3.